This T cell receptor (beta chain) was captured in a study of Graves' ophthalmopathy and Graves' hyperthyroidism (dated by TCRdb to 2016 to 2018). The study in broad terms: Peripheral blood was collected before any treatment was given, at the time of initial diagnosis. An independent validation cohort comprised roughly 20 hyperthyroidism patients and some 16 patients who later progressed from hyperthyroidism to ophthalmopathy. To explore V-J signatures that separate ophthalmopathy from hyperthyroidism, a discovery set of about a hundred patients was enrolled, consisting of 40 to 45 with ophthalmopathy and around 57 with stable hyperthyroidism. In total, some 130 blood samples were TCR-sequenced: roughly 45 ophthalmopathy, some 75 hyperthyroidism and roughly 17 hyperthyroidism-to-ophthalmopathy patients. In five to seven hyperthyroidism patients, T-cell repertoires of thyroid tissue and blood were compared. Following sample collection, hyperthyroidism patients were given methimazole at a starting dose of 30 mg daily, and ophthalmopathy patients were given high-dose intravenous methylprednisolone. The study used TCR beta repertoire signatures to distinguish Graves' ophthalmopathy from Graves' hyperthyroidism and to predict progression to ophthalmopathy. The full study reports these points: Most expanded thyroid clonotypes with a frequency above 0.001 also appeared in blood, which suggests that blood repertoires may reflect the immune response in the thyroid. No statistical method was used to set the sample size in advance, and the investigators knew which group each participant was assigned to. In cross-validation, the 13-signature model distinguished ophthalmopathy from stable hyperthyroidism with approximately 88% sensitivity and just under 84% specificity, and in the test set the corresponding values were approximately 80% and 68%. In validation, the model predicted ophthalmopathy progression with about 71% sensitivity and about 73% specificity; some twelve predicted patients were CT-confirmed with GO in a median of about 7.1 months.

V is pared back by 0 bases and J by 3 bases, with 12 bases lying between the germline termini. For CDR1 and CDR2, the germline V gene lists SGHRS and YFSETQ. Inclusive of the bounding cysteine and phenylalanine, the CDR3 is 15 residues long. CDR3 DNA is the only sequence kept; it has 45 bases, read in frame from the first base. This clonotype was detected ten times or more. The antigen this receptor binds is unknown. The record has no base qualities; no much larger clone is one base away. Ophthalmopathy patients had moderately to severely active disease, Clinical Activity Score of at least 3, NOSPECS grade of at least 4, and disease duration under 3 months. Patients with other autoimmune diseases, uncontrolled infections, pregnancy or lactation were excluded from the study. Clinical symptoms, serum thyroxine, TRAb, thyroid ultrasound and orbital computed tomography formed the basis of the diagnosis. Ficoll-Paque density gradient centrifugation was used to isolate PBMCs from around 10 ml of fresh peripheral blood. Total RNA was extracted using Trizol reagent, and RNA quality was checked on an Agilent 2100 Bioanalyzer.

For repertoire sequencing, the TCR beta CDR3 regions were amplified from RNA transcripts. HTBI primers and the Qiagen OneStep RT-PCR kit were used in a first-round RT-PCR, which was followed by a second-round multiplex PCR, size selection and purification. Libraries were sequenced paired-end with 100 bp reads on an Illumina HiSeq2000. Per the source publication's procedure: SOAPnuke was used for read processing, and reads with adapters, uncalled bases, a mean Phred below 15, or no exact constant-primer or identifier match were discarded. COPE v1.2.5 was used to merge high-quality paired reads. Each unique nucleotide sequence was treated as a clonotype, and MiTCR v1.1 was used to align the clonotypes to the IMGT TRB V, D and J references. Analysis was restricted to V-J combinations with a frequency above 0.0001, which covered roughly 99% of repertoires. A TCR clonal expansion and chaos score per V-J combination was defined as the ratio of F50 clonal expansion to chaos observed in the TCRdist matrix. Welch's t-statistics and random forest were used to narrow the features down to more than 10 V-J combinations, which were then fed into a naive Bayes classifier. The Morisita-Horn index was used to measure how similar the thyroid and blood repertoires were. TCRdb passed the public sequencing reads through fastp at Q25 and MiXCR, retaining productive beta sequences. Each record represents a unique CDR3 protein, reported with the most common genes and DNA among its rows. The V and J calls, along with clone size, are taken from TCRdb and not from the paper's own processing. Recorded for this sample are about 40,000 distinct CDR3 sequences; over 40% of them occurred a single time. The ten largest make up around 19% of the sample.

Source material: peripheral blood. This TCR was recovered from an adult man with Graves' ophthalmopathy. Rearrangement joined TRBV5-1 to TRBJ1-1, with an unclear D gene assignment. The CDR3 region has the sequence CASSLEIYGDTEAFF. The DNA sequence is TGCGCCAGCAGCTTGGAAATCTACGGAGACACTGAAGCTTTCTTT.